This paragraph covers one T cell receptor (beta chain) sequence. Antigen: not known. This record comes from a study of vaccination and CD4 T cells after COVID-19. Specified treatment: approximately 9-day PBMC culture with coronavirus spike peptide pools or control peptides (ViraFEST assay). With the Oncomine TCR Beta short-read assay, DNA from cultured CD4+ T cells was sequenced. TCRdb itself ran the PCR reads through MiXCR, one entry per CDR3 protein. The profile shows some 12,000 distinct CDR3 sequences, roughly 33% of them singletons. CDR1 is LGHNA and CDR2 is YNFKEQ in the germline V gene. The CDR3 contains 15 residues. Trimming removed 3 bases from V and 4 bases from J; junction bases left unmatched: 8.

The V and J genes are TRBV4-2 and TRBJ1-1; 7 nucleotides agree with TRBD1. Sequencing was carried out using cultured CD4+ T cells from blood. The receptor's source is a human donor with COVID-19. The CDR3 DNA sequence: TGTGCCAGCAGCCAGGGTAGGGGGCAGGCCACTGAAGCTTTCTTT. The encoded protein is CASSQGRGQATEAFF.